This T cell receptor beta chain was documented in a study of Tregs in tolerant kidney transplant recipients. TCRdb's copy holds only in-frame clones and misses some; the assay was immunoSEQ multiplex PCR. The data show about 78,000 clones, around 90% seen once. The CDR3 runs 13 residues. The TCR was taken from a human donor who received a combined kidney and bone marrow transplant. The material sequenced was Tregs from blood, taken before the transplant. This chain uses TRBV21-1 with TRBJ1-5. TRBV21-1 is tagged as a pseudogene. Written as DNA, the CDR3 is TGTGCCAGCAGCAAACGCCGGAATCAGCCCCAGCATTTT. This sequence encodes CASSKRRNQPQHF.